This note documents a single T cell receptor (beta chain) sequence. Its antigen is undetermined. The sample comes from a study of a mutant IDH1 vaccine in newly diagnosed glioma. Whole-study context: Treated patients comprised 62.5% males and around 38% females, mean age roughly 43 years. The therapy given earlier, which was standard therapy, consisted of radiotherapy, temozolomide, or both, and most of the patients received both. Regarding the study as a whole: Around 93% of patients showed vaccine-induced immune responses across multiple MHC alleles. Pseudoprogression seemingly bore no relation to changes in top peripheral T cell clonotypes.

Sequencing used immunoSEQ multiplex PCR; TCRdb keeps in-frame clones, though not all of them. The table shows roughly 70,000 clones, with 65% to 90% occurring only once. Germline lookup yields CDR1 SGHRS and CDR2 YFSETQ. The CDR3 extends over 17 amino acids. V lost 1 base to trimming and J lost 0 bases, with 11 bases between them. The time point here: baseline, week 1 (first vaccination visit). Sample treatment: pre-vaccination baseline after standard-of-care therapy. The chain couples TRBV5-1 to TRBJ1-6; D unclear. The material was PBMCs, obtained from a glioma patient treated with radiotherapy, temozolomide or both. The sequence derives from a man younger than 40 with glioma. Written as DNA, the CDR3 is TGCGCCAGCAGCTTGATCGGATCGAGCTCCTATAATTCACCCCTCCACTTT. Protein sequence: CASSLIGSSSYNSPLHF.